This T cell receptor beta chain was identified during a study of regulatory and conventional T cells in RAG deficiency. Study findings and constraints: Compared with controls, unique Treg TCR beta sequences dropped roughly 100-fold in Omenn syndrome and CID/AS. Patient subsets had shorter CDR3s; Omenn Treg-Tconv overlap exceeded 75%.

The table came from immunoSEQ multiplex PCR; TCRdb's copy has only in-frame clones and leaves some out. The sample has under 20,000 clones, roughly 87% seen once. On this clone itself: Antigen specificity is unknown.

Regulatory T cells were sorted from blood as CD4+ CD25-high CD127-low cells. Germline V gene sequence: CDR1 SGDLS, CDR2 YYNGEE. Losses at the gene ends were 4 bases for V and 11 bases for J; bases not matched to a gene: 14. CDR3 size: 14 residues. The same specimen was also included in a second study, on regulatory T cells. That study adds: The primer mix had 52 TRBV and 13 TRBJ primers. Patient repertoires had restricted TRB V-J pairs and skewed V and J usage, most in Tregs.

The TCR was taken from a human donor in good health. Sequenced sample: Tregs sorted from blood. This rearrangement joins TRBV9 to TRBJ1-1, with 7 bases lining up with TRBD1. The CDR3 DNA is TGTGCCAGCAGCTTCGGACAGGAGCCTGTTGGGGCTTTCTTT. Its protein is CASSFGQEPVGAFF. The full variable domain, in which reference TRBV9 and TRBJ1-1 provide the parts outside the CDR3, is DSGVTQTPKHLITATGQRVTLRCSPRSGDLSVYWYQQSLDQGLQFLIQYYNGEERAKGNILERFSAQQFPDLHSELNLSSLELGDSALYFCASSFGQEPVGAFFGQGTRLTVV.